This T cell receptor beta chain was sequenced during a study of OX40 agonist ivuxolimab in advanced cancers. Germline lookup yields CDR1 SSHAT and CDR2 FNYEAQ (reference sequence). CDR3 length equals 13 residues. This clone was counted only a few times. An end of the junction differs from the germline gene, which may be a read error. Measured with immunoSEQ multiplex PCR; TCRdb has only the in-frame clones, and not every one. The repertoire holds fewer than 35,000 clones, with 80% to 85% as singletons. The sample was CD4+ or CD8+ T cells sorted from blood, taken in a trial of the OX40 agonist ivuxolimab. The clonotype originates from an adult with an advanced solid tumor such as melanoma, head and neck, liver or kidney cancer. This rearrangement joins TRBV7-7 to TRBJ2-1; tentatively, D is TRBD2 (5 bases). For the CDR3, the DNA is TGTGCTAGCAGCTTAGACGGGAATGGGGAGCAGTTCTTC. It codes for CASSLDGNGEQFF.